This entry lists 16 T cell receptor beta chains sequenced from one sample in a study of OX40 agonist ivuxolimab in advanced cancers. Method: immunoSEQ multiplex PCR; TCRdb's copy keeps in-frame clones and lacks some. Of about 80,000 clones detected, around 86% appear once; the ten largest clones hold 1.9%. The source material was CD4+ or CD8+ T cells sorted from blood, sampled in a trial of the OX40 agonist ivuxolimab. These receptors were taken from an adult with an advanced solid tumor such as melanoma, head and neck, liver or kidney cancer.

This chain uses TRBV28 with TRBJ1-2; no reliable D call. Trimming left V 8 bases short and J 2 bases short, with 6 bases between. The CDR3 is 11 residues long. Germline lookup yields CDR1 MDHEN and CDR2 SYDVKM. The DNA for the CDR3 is TGTGCCAGCGCCATCAACTATGGCTACACCTTC. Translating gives CASAINYGYTF.

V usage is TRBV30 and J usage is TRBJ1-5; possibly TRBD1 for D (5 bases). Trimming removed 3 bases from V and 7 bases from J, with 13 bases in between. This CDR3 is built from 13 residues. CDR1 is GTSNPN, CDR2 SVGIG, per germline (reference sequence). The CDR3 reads CAWSRTQFQPQHF. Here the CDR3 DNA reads TGTGCCTGGAGCCGGACACAATTCCAGCCCCAGCATTTT.

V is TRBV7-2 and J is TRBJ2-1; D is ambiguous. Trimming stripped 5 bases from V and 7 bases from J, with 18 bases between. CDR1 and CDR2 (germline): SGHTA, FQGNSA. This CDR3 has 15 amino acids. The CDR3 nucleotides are TGTGCCAGCAGCCCCCGTCCTGGCGAAATAAATGAGCAGTTCTTC. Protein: CASSPRPGEINEQFF.

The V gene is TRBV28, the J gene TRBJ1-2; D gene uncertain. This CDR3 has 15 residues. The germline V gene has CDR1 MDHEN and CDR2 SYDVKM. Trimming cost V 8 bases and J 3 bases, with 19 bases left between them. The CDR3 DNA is TGTGCCAGCCTCCACCCAGAGGCAGGAGACTATGGCTACACCTTC. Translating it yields CASLHPEAGDYGYTF.

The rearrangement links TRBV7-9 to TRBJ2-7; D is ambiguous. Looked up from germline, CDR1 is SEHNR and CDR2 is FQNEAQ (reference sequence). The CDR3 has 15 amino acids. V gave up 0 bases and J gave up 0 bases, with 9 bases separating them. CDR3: CASSLAGIYSYEQYF. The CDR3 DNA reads TGTGCCAGCAGCTTAGCGGGGATTTACTCCTACGAGCAGTACTTC.

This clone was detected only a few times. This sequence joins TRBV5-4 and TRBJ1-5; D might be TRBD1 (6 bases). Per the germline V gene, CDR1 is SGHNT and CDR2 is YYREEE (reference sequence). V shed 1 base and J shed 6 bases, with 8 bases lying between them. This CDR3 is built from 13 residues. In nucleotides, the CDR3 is TGTGCCAGCAGCTTGACAGGGAGTCAGCCCCAGCATTTT. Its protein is CASSLTGSQPQHF.

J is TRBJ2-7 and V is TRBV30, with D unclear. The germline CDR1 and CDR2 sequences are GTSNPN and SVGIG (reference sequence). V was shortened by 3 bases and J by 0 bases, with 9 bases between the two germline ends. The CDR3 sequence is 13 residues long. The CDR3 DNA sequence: TGTGCCTGGAGACTGGGCAGCTCCTACGAGCAGTACTTC. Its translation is CAWRLGSSYEQYF.

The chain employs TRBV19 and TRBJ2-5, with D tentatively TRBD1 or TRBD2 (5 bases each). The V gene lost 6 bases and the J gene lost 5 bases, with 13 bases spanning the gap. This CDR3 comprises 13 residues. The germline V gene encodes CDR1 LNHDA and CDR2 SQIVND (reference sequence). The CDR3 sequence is CASSNRRRETQYF. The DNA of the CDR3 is TGTGCCAGTAGCAACAGGAGGAGGGAGACCCAGTACTTC.

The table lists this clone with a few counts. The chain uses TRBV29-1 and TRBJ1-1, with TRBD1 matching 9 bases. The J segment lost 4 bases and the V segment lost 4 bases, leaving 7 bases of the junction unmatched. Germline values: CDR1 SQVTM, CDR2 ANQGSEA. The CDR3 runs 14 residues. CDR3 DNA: TGCAGCGTTGGGGGACAGGGCCGAGGCACTGAAGCTTTCTTT. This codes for CSVGGQGRGTEAFF.

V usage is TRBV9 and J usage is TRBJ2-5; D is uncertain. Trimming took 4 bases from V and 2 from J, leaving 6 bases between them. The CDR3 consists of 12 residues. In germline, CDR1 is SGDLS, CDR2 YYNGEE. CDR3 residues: CASSLTQETQYF. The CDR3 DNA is TGTGCCAGCAGCTTGACTCAAGAGACCCAGTACTTC.

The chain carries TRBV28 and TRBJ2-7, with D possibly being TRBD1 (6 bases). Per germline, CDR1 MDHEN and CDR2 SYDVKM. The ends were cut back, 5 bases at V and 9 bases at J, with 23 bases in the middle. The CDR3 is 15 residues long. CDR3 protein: CASSPHLGQSVPQYF. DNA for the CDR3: TGTGCCAGCAGTCCCCATCTAGGACAGAGCGTACCGCAGTACTTC.

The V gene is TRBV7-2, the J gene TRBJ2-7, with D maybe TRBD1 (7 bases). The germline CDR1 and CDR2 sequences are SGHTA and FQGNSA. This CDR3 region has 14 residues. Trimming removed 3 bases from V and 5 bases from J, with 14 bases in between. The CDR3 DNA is TGTGCCAGCAGCTTCGGAGGGGGCGGGAACGAGCAGTACTTC. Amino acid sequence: CASSFGGGGNEQYF.

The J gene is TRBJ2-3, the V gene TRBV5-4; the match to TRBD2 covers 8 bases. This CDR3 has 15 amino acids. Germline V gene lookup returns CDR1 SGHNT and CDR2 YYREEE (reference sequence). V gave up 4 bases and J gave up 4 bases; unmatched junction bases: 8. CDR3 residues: CASSNPTSGSDTQYF. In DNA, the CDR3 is TGTGCCAGCAGCAACCCTACTAGCGGATCAGATACGCAGTATTTT.

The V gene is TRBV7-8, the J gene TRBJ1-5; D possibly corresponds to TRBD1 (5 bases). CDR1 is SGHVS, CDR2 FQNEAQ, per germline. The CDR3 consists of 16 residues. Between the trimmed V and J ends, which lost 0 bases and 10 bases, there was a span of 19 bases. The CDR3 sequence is CASSLALGQSAGPQHF. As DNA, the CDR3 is TGTGCCAGCAGCTTAGCCCTGGGGCAGTCAGCAGGTCCCCAGCATTTT. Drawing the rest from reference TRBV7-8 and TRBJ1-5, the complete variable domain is GAGVSQSPRYKVAKRGQDVALRCDPISGHVSLFWYQQALGQGPEFLTYFQNEAQLDKSGLPSDRFFAERPEGSVSTLKIQRTQQEDSAVYLCASSLALGQSAGPQHFGDGTRLSIL.

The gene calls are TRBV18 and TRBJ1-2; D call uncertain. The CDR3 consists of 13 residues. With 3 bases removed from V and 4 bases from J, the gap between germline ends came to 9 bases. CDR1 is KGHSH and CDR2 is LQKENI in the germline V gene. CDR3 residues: CASSPEGIYGYTF. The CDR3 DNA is TGTGCCAGCTCACCCGAGGGCATCTATGGCTACACCTTC.

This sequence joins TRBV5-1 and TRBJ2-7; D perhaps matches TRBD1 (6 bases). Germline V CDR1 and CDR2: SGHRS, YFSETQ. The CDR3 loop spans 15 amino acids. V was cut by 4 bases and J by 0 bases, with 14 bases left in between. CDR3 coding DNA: TGCGCCAGCAGCCCTGACAGGTTGAGCTCCTACGAGCAGTACTTC. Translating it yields CASSPDRLSSYEQYF.